This T cell receptor beta chain originates from a study of T cell responses to AZD1222 COVID-19 vaccine. Only in-frame clones appear in the TCRdb table, and some are missing; sequencing was by immunoSEQ multiplex PCR. The table has about 150,000 clones, around nine tenths seen once. The ends lost 5 bases at V and 4 bases at J; junction bases unmatched: 10. The V gene's germline CDR1 is SGHTA and CDR2 FQGNSA. The CDR3 is 15 residues long. The V call is TRBV7-2, the J call TRBJ2-7, with 8 bases fitting TRBD1. This receptor was identified in an adult who had recovered from COVID-19. Sequenced here: peripheral blood, sampled after recovery from COVID-19. CDR3 sequence: CASSQGASRGYEQYF. The CDR3 region has the DNA TGTGCCAGCAGCCAGGGGGCTAGCAGAGGGTACGAGCAGTACTTC.